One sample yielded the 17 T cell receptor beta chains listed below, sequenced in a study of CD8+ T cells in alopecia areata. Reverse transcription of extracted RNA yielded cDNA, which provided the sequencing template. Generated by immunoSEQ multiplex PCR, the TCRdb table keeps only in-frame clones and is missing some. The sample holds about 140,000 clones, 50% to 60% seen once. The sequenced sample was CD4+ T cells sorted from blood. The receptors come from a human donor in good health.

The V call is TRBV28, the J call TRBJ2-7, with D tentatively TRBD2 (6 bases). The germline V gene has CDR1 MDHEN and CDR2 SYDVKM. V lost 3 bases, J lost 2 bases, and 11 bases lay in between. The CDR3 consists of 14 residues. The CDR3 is CASSFRLGPYEQYF. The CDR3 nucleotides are TGTGCCAGCAGTTTCCGACTAGGTCCCTACGAGCAGTACTTC.

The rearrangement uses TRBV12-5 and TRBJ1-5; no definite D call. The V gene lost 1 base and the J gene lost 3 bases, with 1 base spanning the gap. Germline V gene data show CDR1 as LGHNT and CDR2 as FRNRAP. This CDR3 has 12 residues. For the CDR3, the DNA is TGTGCTAGTGGTTTGGCCAATCAGCCCCAGCATTTT. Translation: CASGLANQPQHF. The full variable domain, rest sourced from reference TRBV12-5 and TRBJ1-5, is DARVTQTPRHKVTEMGQEVTMRCQPILGHNTVFWYRQTMMQGLELLAYFRNRAPLDDSGMPKDRFSAEMPDATLATLKIQPSEPRDSAVYFCASGLANQPQHFGDGTRLSIL.

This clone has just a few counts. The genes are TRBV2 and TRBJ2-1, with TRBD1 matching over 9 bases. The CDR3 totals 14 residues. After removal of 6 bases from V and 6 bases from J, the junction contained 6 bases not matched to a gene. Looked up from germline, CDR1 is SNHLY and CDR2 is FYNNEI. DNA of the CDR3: TGTGCCAGCAGGGGACAGGGCTTGGGCAATGAGCAGTTCTTC. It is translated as CASRGQGLGNEQFF. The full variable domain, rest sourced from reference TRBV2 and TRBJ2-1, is EPEVTQTPSHQVTQMGQEVILRCVPISNHLYFYWYRQILGQKVEFLVSFYNNEISEKSEIFDDQFSVERPDGSNFTLKIRSTKLEDSAMYFCASRGQGLGNEQFFGPGTRLTVL.

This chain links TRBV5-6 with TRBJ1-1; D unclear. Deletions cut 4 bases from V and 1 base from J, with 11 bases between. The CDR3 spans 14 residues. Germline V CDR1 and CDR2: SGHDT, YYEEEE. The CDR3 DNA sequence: TGTGCCAGCAGCGTGGCCACCCCGAACACTGAAGCTTTCTTT. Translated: CASSVATPNTEAFF.

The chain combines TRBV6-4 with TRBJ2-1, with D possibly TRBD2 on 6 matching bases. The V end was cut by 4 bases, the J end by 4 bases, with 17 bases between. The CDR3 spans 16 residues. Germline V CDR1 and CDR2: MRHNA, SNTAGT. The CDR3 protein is CASSATGGIRYNEQFF. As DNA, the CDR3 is TGTGCCAGCAGTGCTACTGGCGGGATCAGATACAATGAGCAGTTCTTC.

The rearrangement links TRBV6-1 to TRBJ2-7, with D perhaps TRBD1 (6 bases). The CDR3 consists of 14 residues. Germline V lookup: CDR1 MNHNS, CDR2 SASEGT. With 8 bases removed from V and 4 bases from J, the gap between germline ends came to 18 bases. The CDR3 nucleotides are TGTGCCAGCCGGGGTGTAGGACAGAAGTACGAGCAGTACTTC. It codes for CASRGVGQKYEQYF.

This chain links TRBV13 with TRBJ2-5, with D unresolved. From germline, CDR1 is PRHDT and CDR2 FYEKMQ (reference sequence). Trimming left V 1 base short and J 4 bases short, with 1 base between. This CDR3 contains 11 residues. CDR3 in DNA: TGTGCCAGCAGCTTAGCAGAGACCCAGTACTTC. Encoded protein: CASSLAETQYF.

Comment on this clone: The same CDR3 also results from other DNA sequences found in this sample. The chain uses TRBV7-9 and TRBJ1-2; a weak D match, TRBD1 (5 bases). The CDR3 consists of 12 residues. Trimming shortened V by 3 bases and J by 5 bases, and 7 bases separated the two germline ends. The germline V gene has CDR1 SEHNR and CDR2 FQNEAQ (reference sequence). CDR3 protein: CASSLGLYGYTF. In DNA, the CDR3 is TGTGCCAGCAGCTTGGGGCTATATGGCTACACCTTC. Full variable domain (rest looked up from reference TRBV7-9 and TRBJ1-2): DTGVSQNPRHKITKRGQNVTFRCDPISEHNRLYWYRQTLGQGPEFLTYFQNEAQLEKSRLLSDRFSAERPKGSFSTLEIQRTEQGDSAMYLCASSLGLYGYTFGSGTRLTVV.

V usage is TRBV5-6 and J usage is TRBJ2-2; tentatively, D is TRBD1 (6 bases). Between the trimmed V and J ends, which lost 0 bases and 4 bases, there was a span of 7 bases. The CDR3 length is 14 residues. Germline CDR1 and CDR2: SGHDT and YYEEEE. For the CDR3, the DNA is TGTGCCAGCAGCTTGGCCAGGGGCACCGGGGAGCTGTTTTTT. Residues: CASSLARGTGELFF.

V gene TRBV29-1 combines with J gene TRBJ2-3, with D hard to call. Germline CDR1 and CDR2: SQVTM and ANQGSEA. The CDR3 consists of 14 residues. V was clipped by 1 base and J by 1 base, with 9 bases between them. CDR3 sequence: CSVEVVGGTDTQYF. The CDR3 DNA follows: TGCAGCGTTGAAGTTGTTGGTGGCACAGATACGCAGTATTTT.

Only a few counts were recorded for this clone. In DNA form, the CDR3 reads TGTGCCAGCAGCAAATACTCTGGGGCCAACGTCCTGACTTTC. Translated: CASSKYSGANVLTF. The rearrangement uses TRBV7-8 and TRBJ2-6; D not resolved. Trimming took off 5 bases at V and 0 bases at J, with 5 bases between the two ends. CDR1 SGHVS and CDR2 FQNEAQ come from the germline V gene. This CDR3 is 14 amino acids long. The full variable domain, with the rest looked up from reference TRBV7-8 and TRBJ2-6, is GAGVSQSPRYKVAKRGQDVALRCDPISGHVSLFWYQQALGQGPEFLTYFQNEAQLDKSGLPSDRFFAERPEGSVSTLKIQRTQQEDSAVYLCASSKYSGANVLTFGAGSRLTVL.

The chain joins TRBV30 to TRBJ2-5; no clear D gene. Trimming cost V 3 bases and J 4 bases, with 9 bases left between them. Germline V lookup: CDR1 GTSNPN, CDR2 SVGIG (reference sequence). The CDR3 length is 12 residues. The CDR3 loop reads CAWSKIGETQYF. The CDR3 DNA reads TGTGCCTGGAGCAAGATTGGAGAGACCCAGTACTTC.

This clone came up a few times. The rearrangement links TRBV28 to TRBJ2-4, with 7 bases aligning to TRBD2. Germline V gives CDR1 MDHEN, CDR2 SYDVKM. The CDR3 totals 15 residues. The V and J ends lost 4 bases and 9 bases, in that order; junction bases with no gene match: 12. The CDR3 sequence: CASSSAGTSAAIQYF. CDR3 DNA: TGTGCCAGCAGTTCAGCGGGAACCAGCGCAGCCATTCAGTACTTC.

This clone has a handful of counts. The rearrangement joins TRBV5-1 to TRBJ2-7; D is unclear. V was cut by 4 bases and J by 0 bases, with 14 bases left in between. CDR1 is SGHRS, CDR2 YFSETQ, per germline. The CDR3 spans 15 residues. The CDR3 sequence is CASSPLSRASYEQYF. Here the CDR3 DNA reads TGCGCCAGCAGCCCCTTGAGTCGCGCCTCCTACGAGCAGTACTTC.

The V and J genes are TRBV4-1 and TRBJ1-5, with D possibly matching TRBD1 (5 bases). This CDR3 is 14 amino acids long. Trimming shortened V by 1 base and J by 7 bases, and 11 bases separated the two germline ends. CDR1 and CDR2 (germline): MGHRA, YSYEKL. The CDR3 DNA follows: TGCGCCAGCAGCCAAGTCGGGGCAGGGCAGCCCCAGCATTTT. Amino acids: CASSQVGAGQPQHF.

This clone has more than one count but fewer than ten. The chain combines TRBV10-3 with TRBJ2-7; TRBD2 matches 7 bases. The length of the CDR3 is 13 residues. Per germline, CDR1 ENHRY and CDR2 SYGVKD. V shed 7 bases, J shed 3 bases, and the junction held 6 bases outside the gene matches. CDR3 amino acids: CAITTSPHYEQYF. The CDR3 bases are TGTGCCATCACGACTAGCCCCCACTACGAGCAGTACTTC.

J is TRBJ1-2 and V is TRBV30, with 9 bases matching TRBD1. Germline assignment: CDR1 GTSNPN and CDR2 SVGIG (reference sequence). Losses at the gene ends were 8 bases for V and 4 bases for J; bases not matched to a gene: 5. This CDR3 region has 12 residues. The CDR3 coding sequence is TGTGCCCAAACGACAGGGGGCTATGGCTACACCTTC. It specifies CAQTTGGYGYTF.